Listed below are T cell receptor beta chains from one sample, sequenced in a study of metastatic and nonmetastatic thyroid tumors. Using MiXCR, TCRdb re-called clones from the PCR reads. Counted here are around 19,000 clones, approximately 30% occurring once; the ten biggest clones make up 11% to 15%. The sample comprised blood. The receptors shown here come from a female donor with papillary thyroid cancer or a benign thyroid nodule (not recorded which). Some clones in this sample may be carry-over from other donors' samples. CDR3s include the opening cysteine and the closing phenylalanine or tryptophan. D genes are given only for firm matches. Expanded clones get a size class; other rows say once, few or many, or leave the size out.

j_call	cdr3_length	d_call	clone_size	v_call	cdr3_nt	cdr3_aa
TRBJ1-1	14	NA	NA	TRBV6-1	TGTGCCAGCAACGGAAATACAGTGAACACTGAAGCTTTCTTT	CASNGNTVNTEAFF
TRBJ2-1	15	NA	NA	TRBV20-1	TGCAGTGTCTCACAGCGGGCCCGGTCCTACAATGAGCAGTTCTTC	CSVSQRARSYNEQFF
TRBJ2-7	17	TRBD2	NA	TRBV3-1	TGTGCCAGCAGCCATACGCCTAGCGGGAGCCCACTGAACGAGCAGTACTTC	CASSHTPSGSPLNEQYF
TRBJ2-2	15	TRBD2	NA	TRBV20-1	TGCAGTGCTAGATCCGGGACTAGCGACACCGGGGAGCTGTTTTTT	CSARSGTSDTGELFF
TRBJ2-7	15	TRBD2	NA	TRBV28	TGTGCCAGCAGCCCAATTGGGACTAAAATATACGAGCAGTACTTC	CASSPIGTKIYEQYF
TRBJ2-1	12	TRBD2	NA	TRBV20-1	TGCAGTGCTGACGGGAGGGGCAATGAGCAGTTCTTC	CSADGRGNEQFF
TRBJ1-5	15	NA	medium-sized	TRBV6-2/TRBV6-3	TGTGCCAGCAACGCGGGGGGGGATGGCAATCAGCCCCAGCATTTT	CASNAGGDGNQPQHF
TRBJ2-6	13	NA	NA	TRBV4-3	TGCGCCAGCAGTCCATCTGGGGCCAACGTCCTGACTTTC	CASSPSGANVLTF
TRBJ2-1	15	TRBD1	many	TRBV19	TGTGCCAGTAGCGCCGGGACAGGGGCTTACAATGAGCAGTTCTTC	CASSAGTGAYNEQFF
TRBJ1-5	14	NA	NA	TRBV6-1	TGTTCCATCAGACTCTGGGGGTCGGATCAGCCCCAGCATTTT	CSIRLWGSDQPQHF
TRBJ1-1	13	NA	NA	TRBV28	TGTGCCAGCAGACGGACAGACAACACTGAAGCTTTCTTT	CASRRTDNTEAFF
TRBJ2-2	15	TRBD1	NA	TRBV27	TGTGCCAGCAGTAGGAGACAGGGGAACACCGGGGAGCTGTTTTTT	CASSRRQGNTGELFF
TRBJ1-5	15	TRBD1	few	TRBV12-3/TRBV12-4	TGTGCCAGCAGTCTCGACAGGGGAGCGTATCAGCCCCAGCATTTT	CASSLDRGAYQPQHF
TRBJ2-5	13	TRBD1	many	TRBV27	TGTGCCAGCAGTTGGACAGGGGTAGAGACCCAGTACTTC	CASSWTGVETQYF
TRBJ2-3	16	TRBD2	many	TRBV6-1	TGTGCCAGCAGTGGGACTAGCGGCCATGGCACAGATACGCAGTATTTT	CASSGTSGHGTDTQYF
TRBJ2-7	13	NA	many	TRBV29-1	TGCAGCGTTGAAGGTCCACAGACCTACGAGCAGTACTTC	CSVEGPQTYEQYF
TRBJ2-6	15	NA	many	TRBV18	TGTGCCAGCTCACCAAGACAGTCTGGGGCCAACGTCCTGACTTTC	CASSPRQSGANVLTF
TRBJ2-3	14	TRBD2	many	TRBV6-4	TGTGCCAGCAGCCAAGCGGGGGGCACAGATACGCAGTATTTT	CASSQAGGTDTQYF
TRBJ1-2	14	NA	NA	TRBV5-1	TGCGCCAGCAGCTCGGACGGCACTAACTATGGCTACACCTTC	CASSSDGTNYGYTF
TRBJ2-2	15	TRBD2	NA	TRBV7-2	TGTGCCAGCAGTTCGGGACTAGCGAACACCGGGGAGCTGTTTTTT	CASSSGLANTGELFF
TRBJ1-1	14	NA	NA	TRBV12-3/TRBV12-4	TGTGCCAGCAGCCTGACAGATAAGAACACTGAAGCTTTCTTT	CASSLTDKNTEAFF
TRBJ1-1	18	NA	NA	TRBV12-5	TGTGCTAGTGGTTTGGAGCCCTCCGGGAGCTCGGGAAACACTGAAGCTTTCTTT	CASGLEPSGSSGNTEAFF